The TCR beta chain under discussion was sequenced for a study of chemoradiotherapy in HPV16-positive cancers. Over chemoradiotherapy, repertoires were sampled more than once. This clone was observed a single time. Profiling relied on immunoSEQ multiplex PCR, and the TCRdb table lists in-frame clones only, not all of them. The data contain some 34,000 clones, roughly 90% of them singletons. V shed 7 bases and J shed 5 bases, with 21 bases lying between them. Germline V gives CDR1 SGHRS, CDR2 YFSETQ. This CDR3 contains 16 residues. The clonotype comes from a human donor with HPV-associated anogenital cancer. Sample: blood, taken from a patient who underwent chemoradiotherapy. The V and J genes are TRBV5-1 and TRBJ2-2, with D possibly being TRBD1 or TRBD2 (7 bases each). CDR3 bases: TGCGCCAGCCGTCGACAGGGAGGGGTGATTACCGGGGAGCTGTTTTTT. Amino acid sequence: CASRRQGGVITGELFF.